The 17 T cell receptor beta chains listed next were all sequenced from one sample in a study of cytomegalovirus exposure and HLA in healthy donors. PCR primers comprised 60 Vbeta and 13 Jbeta primers. Profiled with immunoSEQ multiplex PCR; TCRdb holds only in-frame clones, not every one. Here the sample spans about 160,000 clones, roughly four fifths being singletons. The sample consisted of PBMCs. These receptors originate from a man aged 45-60 years in good health and CMV-seropositive.

The rearrangement joins TRBV9 to TRBJ2-1; possible D gene TRBD2, 5 bases. This CDR3 has 18 residues. Germline V gene data show CDR1 as SGDLS and CDR2 as YYNGEE. V lost 3 bases, J lost 8 bases, and 27 bases lay in between. The CDR3 here is CASSASRAGLVDLHEQFF. The CDR3, as DNA: TGTGCCAGCAGCGCGAGCCGGGCGGGTCTAGTGGATTTGCATGAGCAGTTCTTC.

V is TRBV27 and J is TRBJ2-7; 15 nucleotides align to TRBD2. In germline, CDR1 is MNHEY, CDR2 SMNVEV (reference sequence). The CDR3 runs 16 residues. Trimming cost V 2 bases and J 4 bases; bases outside gene matches: 3. DNA for the CDR3: TGTGCCAGCAGTTTAGGACTAGCGGGGGGGCTGTACGAGCAGTACTTC. It is translated as CASSLGLAGGLYEQYF.

With respect to this clone: The junction differs from germline at one of its ends, possibly a read error. The rearrangement uses TRBV7-9 and TRBJ1-2, with no clear D. The CDR3 spans 12 residues. Germline V gives CDR1 SEHNR, CDR2 FQNEAQ (reference sequence). CDR3 residues: CSSSLAAYGYTF. The CDR3 DNA reads as TGTTCCAGCAGCTTAGCAGCCTATGGCTACACCTTC.

The genes are TRBV18 and TRBJ2-1; D gene ambiguous. The germline V gene encodes CDR1 KGHSH and CDR2 LQKENI. V shed 3 bases and J shed 7 bases, with 10 bases lying between them. This CDR3 spans 13 amino acids. Here the CDR3 DNA reads TGTGCCAGCTCACCGCCGGGTTGGAATGAGCAGTTCTTC. Translated: CASSPPGWNEQFF.

J is TRBJ2-2 and V is TRBV7-3; 8 bases align to TRBD1. Germline CDR1 and CDR2: SGHTA and FQGTGA. The CDR3 is made up of 14 amino acids. V gave up 5 bases and J gave up 7 bases; unmatched junction bases: 6. CDR3 sequence reads: CASSPRGLGGELFF. CDR3 nucleotides: TGTGCCAGCAGCCCCAGGGGGCTTGGCGGGGAGCTGTTTTTT.

The chain links TRBV5-1 to TRBJ2-1; the D gene is possibly TRBD1 (6 bases). V was cut by 2 bases and J by 2 bases, with 8 bases left in between. The CDR3 runs 14 residues. The germline V gene encodes CDR1 SGHRS and CDR2 YFSETQ. In DNA form, the CDR3 reads TGCGCCAGCAGCTTTAAGGGGGCCTACAATGAGCAGTTCTTC. Protein product: CASSFKGAYNEQFF.

The rearrangement links TRBV2 to TRBJ2-7; TRBD1 is a possible D gene (5 bases). CDR1 is SNHLY and CDR2 is FYNNEI in the germline V gene. There are 11 residues in the CDR3. The V gene lost 6 bases and the J gene lost 4 bases, with 7 bases spanning the gap. The CDR3 is CASRQGYEQYF. The DNA for the CDR3 is TGTGCCAGCAGGCAGGGTTACGAGCAGTACTTC.

The V gene is TRBV30, the J gene TRBJ1-5; no reliable D call. Germline lookup yields CDR1 GTSNPN and CDR2 SVGIG (reference sequence). The CDR3 is made up of 13 amino acids. Trimming removed 1 base from V and 7 bases from J, with 11 bases in between. The CDR3 is CAWSGQVGQPQHF. DNA for the CDR3: TGTGCCTGGAGTGGGCAGGTTGGGCAGCCCCAGCATTTT.

The chain is built from TRBV5-6 and TRBJ1-2, with 8 bases identical to TRBD1. V gave up 3 bases and J gave up 0 bases; unmatched junction bases: 4. Germline assignment: CDR1 SGHDT and CDR2 YYEEEE. The CDR3 totals 15 residues. CDR3 DNA: TGTGCCAGCAGCTCCCCGGGACAGGCTAACTATGGCTACACCTTC. Its translation is CASSSPGQANYGYTF. Based on the CDR3 plus reference TRBV5-6 and TRBJ1-2, the full variable domain is DAGVTQSPTHLIKTRGQQVTLRCSPKSGHDTVSWYQQALGQGPQFIFQYYEEEERQRGNFPDRFSGHQFPNYSSELNVNALLLGDSALYLCASSSPGQANYGYTFGSGTRLTVV.

As for this clone: Other nucleotide sequences in the sample specify the same CDR3. The rearrangement uses TRBV9 and TRBJ2-3; 9 nucleotides align to TRBD2. With 3 bases clipped from V and 3 bases from J, the junction kept 2 bases outside the gene matches. The CDR3 is 14 amino acids. The germline gives CDR1 SGDLS, CDR2 YYNGEE. The CDR3 coding sequence is TGTGCCAGCAGCGGCGGGGGGGCAACAGATACGCAGTATTTT. It yields the protein CASSGGGATDTQYF.

This chain uses TRBV5-4 with TRBJ1-2, with D possibly TRBD1 on 6 matching bases. Trimming pared 1 base from V and 2 bases from J, leaving 9 bases between. The CDR3 loop spans 14 amino acids. CDR1 is SGHNT, CDR2 YYREEE, per germline (reference sequence). The CDR3 bases are TGTGCCAGCAGCTTGAACCAGGGGAACTATGGCTACACCTTC. It specifies CASSLNQGNYGYTF.

The chain links TRBV7-9 to TRBJ2-1; TRBD2 might be the D (5 bases). Germline V CDR1 and CDR2: SEHNR, FQNEAQ (reference sequence). This CDR3 comprises 12 residues. The V end lost 1 base, the J end lost 9 bases, and 7 bases lay between the germline ends. CDR3 DNA: TGTGCCAGCAGCTTAGAGGCGGGTGAGCAGTTCTTC. Translated, it gives CASSLEAGEQFF.

The chain couples TRBV7-2 to TRBJ1-1; D remains ambiguous. The V gene lost 1 base and the J gene lost 3 bases, with 12 bases spanning the gap. The germline V gene encodes CDR1 SGHTA and CDR2 FQGNSA. CDR3 size: 15 residues. The chain's CDR3 is CASSLGSGWDTEAFF. CDR3 nucleotides: TGTGCCAGCAGCTTAGGGTCCGGGTGGGACACTGAAGCTTTCTTT.

The chain has TRBV27 and TRBJ1-1; the match to TRBD1 covers 8 bases. CDR1 is MNHEY, CDR2 SMNVEV, per germline (reference sequence). The CDR3 loop spans 15 amino acids. The trim removed 3 bases at V and 4 bases at J, leaving 7 bases unmatched. For the CDR3, the DNA is TGTGCCAGCAGTTTCATTCCGGGACAGGTCACTGAAGCTTTCTTT. Residues: CASSFIPGQVTEAFF.

V and J are TRBV7-6 and TRBJ2-3; a weak D match, TRBD1 (7 bases). CDR3 size: 13 residues. Germline CDR1 reads SGHVS; CDR2 reads FNYEAQ. The V end lost 5 bases, the J end lost 4 bases, and 10 bases lay between the germline ends. The CDR3 sequence: CASSGGTADTQYF. The CDR3 DNA is TGTGCCAGCAGCGGGGGGACAGCAGATACGCAGTATTTT. The full variable domain, with the rest looked up from reference TRBV7-6 and TRBJ2-3, is GAGVSQSPRYKVTKRGQDVALRCDPISGHVSLYWYRQALGQGPEFLTYFNYEAQQDKSGLPNDRFSAERPEGSISTLTIQRTEQRDSAMYRCASSGGTADTQYFGPGTRLTVL.

This rearrangement joins TRBV5-4 to TRBJ2-5; TRBD2 might be the D (5 bases). The J call may be faulty, since TRBJ2-7 better matches the DNA end. The CDR3 has 11 amino acids. Germline CDR1 SGHNT, CDR2 YYREEE (reference sequence). The CDR3 protein is CATGAGYEQYF. CDR3 DNA: TGTGCGACCGGCGCGGGCTACGAGCAGTACTTC.

The chain carries TRBV10-2 and TRBJ1-1; D not certain. Germline-derived CDR1 and CDR2 are WSHSY and SAAADI. The CDR3 is 11 amino acids. The V and J ends lost 6 bases and 3 bases respectively, with 5 bases between them. The CDR3 is CASRAYTEAFF. The CDR3 bases are TGCGCCAGCAGGGCCTACACTGAAGCTTTCTTT.